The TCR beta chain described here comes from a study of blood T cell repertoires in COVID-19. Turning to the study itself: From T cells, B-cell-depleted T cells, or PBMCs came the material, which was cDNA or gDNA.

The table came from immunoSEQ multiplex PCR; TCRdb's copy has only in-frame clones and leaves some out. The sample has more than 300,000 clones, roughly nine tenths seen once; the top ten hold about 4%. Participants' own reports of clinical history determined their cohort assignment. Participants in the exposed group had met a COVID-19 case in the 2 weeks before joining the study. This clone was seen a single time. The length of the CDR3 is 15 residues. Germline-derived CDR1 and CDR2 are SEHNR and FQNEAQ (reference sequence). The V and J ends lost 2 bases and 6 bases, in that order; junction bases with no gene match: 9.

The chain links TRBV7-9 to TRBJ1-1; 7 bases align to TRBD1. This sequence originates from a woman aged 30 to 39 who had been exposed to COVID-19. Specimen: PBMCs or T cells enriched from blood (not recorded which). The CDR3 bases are TGTGCCAGCAGCTTATTAGGGGGCGCATTCCCTGAAGCTTTCTTT. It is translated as CASSLLGGAFPEAFF. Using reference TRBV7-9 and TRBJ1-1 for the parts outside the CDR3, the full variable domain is DTGVSQNPRHKITKRGQNVTFRCDPISEHNRLYWYRQTLGQGPEFLTYFQNEAQLEKSRLLSDRFSAERPKGSFSTLEIQRTEQGDSAMYLCASSLLGGAFPEAFFGQGTRLTVV.